Listed below are T cell receptor beta chains from one sample, sequenced in a study of blood T cells in healthy people across ages. TCRdb re-called the 5' RACE reads through MiXCR, storing one row per CDR3 protein. The repertoire holds roughly 930,000 distinct CDR3 sequences, with 40% to 60% as singletons. The sample consisted of blood. The origin of the receptors is a man under 40 in good health. Each CDR3 is given with its conserved first and last residue. The size of a clone is reported for some rows only, either as once, few or many, or as a class for expanded clones.

CDR3aa	abundance	v_gene	len	j_gene
CASSVGTLRGEQYF	few	TRBV9	14	NA
CASSIRDLRNEQYF	NA	TRBV19	14	NA
CASGGQGRGCTF	NA	TRBV5-1	12	TRBJ1-2
CASSQGFLGTKFF	few	TRBV4-1	13	TRBJ2-1
CASSGPGHQGETQYF	NA	TRBV9	15	TRBJ2-5
CSARFYAALNTGELFF	NA	TRBV20-1	16	TRBJ2-2
CASSPGLLTEQFF	few	TRBV12-3/TRBV12-4	13	TRBJ2-1
CSVAPSGAYEQYF	many	TRBV29-1	13	TRBJ2-7
CASSAPDSTYEQYF	NA	TRBV5-1	14	TRBJ2-7
CTSSLAGGYTDTQYF	NA	TRBV7-9	15	TRBJ2-3
CASTRTGVNTEAFF	NA	TRBV5-1	14	TRBJ1-1
CSAPPGTGVVTQYF	NA	TRBV20-1	14	TRBJ2-5